The table lists the clone carrying this T cell receptor beta chain with a count of one. This CDR3 region has 12 residues. The ends were cut back, 3 bases at V and 10 bases at J, with 12 bases in the middle. Germline assignment: CDR1 SEHNR and CDR2 FQNEAQ (reference sequence). Methods used by the authors: It was from reference gene primer amplification that nucleated cell counts were estimated. The method was immunoSEQ multiplex PCR; TCRdb's version includes in-frame clones alone and lacks a portion of them. The DNA gave D and trimming, while V, J and clone size come from that table. Here the sample spans about 140,000 clones, 65% to 85% being singletons. The sample comes from a study of blood T cell repertoires in COVID-19. Overall study: Acute and convalescent COVID-19 specimens originated in the United States, Italy and Spain. Sample material is recorded as cDNA or gDNA derived from T cells, B-cell-depleted T cells, or PBMCs.

Allocation to cohorts depended on clinical history reported by the participants. The source material was PBMCs or T cells enriched from blood (not recorded which). The sequence came from a man between 70 and 80 years old who had been exposed to COVID-19. J is TRBJ1-1 and V is TRBV7-9; D possibly corresponds to TRBD1 (6 bases). CDR3 in DNA: TGTGCCAGCAGCTTTAACAGGGCCGTAGCTTTCTTT. Its translation is CASSFNRAVAFF.